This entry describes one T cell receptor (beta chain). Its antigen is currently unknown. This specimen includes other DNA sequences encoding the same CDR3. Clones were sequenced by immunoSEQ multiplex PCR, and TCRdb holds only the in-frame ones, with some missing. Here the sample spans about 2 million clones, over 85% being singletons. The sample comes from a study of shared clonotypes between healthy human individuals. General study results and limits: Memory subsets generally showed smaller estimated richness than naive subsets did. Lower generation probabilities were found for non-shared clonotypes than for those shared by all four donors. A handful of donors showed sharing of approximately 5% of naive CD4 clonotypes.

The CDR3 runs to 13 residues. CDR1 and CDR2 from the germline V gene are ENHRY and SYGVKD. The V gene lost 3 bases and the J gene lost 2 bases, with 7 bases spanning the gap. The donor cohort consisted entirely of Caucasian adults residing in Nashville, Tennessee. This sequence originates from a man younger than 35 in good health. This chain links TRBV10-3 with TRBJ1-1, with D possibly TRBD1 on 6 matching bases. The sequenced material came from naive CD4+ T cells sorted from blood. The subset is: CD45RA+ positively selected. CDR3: CAISEQGNTEAFF. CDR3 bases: TGTGCCATCAGTGAACAGGGCAACACTGAAGCTTTCTTT.